A single sample gave rise to the 6 T cell receptor beta chains below, sequenced in a study of spatial heterogeneity in lung cancer. Time point specified: blood at routine non-recurrence follow-up after resection. TCRdb ran MiXCR on the 5' RACE reads and lists one entry per CDR3 protein. This sample has some 36,000 distinct CDR3 sequences; about 7.6% occur once, and the top ten carry approximately 9.8%. The sequences come from PBMCs, collected at follow-up. The receptors were gathered from a male donor with early-stage non-small cell lung cancer.

This clonotype was detected many times. This rearrangement joins TRBV7-2 to TRBJ2-3; D is unclear. Trimming shortened V by 4 bases and J by 0 bases, and 8 bases separated the two germline ends. The CDR3 runs 14 residues. The germline gives CDR1 SGHTA, CDR2 FQGNSA. CDR3 sequence (DNA): TGTGCCAGCAGCTCCTCCTCTAGCACAGATACGCAGTATTTT. Amino acids: CASSSSSSTDTQYF. The variable domain in full, with the rest retrieved from reference TRBV7-2 and TRBJ2-3, is GAGVSQSPSNKVTEKGKDVELRCDPISGHTALYWYRQSLGQGLEFLIYFQGNSAPDKSGLPSDRFSAERTGGSVSTLTIQRTQQEDSAVYLCASSSSSSTDTQYFGPGTRLTVL.

Ten or more counts support this clonotype. The chain couples TRBV12-3 or TRBV12-4 to TRBJ1-5; 7 nucleotides match TRBD1. This CDR3 has 17 residues. Unmatched junction bases numbered 12, after V lost 6 bases and J lost 1 base. The CDR3 bases are TGTGCCAGCAGGCAGGGGGGGAAAGGAGGGAGCAATCAGCCCCAGCATTTT. This translates into CASRQGGKGGSNQPQHF.

There are many counts of this clonotype. This rearrangement joins TRBV2 to TRBJ2-1; 13 nucleotides match TRBD2. Germline V gives CDR1 SNHLY, CDR2 FYNNEI. With V trimmed by 8 bases and J by 0 bases, 4 bases remained unmatched. The CDR3 spans 16 residues. The CDR3 here is CASGGLAGSSYNEQFF. CDR3 in DNA: TGTGCCAGCGGGGGACTAGCGGGGAGCTCCTACAATGAGCAGTTCTTC.

This clonotype occurred many times. The CDR3 reads CATSASGGSDNEQFF. The CDR3 bases are TGTGCCACCAGTGCATCGGGGGGGTCTGACAATGAGCAGTTCTTC. V gene TRBV24-1 combines with J gene TRBJ2-1, with 8 bases fitting TRBD2. The germline V gene has CDR1 KGHDR and CDR2 SFDVKD. Losses at the gene ends were 5 bases for V and 5 bases for J; bases not matched to a gene: 7. The CDR3 has 15 amino acids.

This clonotype appeared many times. V gene TRBV6-5 combines with J gene TRBJ2-7, with 8 bases identical to TRBD1. The CDR3 loop spans 15 amino acids. Per the germline V gene, CDR1 is MNHEY and CDR2 is SVGAGI. Trimming removed 0 bases from V and 2 bases from J; junction bases left unmatched: 3. The CDR3 protein is CASSYSQGAPYEQYF. CDR3 in DNA: TGTGCCAGCAGTTACTCGCAGGGGGCGCCCTACGAGCAGTACTTC.

At least ten counts were recorded for this clonotype. The chain combines TRBV10-3 with TRBJ1-2; 9 positions agree with TRBD1. Per germline, CDR1 ENHRY and CDR2 SYGVKD. There are 14 residues in the CDR3. Trimming removed 0 bases from V and 7 bases from J; junction bases left unmatched: 3. DNA for the CDR3: TGTGCCATCAGTGAGTCGGGACAGGGAATTGGCTACACCTTC. This sequence encodes CAISESGQGIGYTF.